What follows describes a single T cell receptor beta chain. The length of the CDR3 is 15 residues. Trimming shortened V by 7 bases and J by 1 base, and 17 bases separated the two germline ends. From germline, CDR1 is SGHRS and CDR2 YFSETQ. Sequencing was performed with immunoSEQ multiplex PCR; in TCRdb, only in-frame clones are kept and a portion is missing. The sample includes 150,000 or so clones, around nine tenths seen only once; the top ten take 2.3%. This sample is drawn from a study of blood T cell repertoires in COVID-19. Study information: From the United States, Italy and Spain came samples of acute and convalescent COVID-19. Sources were T cells, B-cell-depleted T cells, or PBMCs; the material itself was cDNA or gDNA.

The J gene is TRBJ2-5, the V gene TRBV5-1, with D maybe TRBD2 (5 bases). The clonotype was recovered from a human donor in a cohort sampled during active COVID-19. Sequencing was carried out using peripheral blood. The DNA of the CDR3 is TGCGCCAGCGGGAGCCTCGGCAGCGTCCAAGAGACCCAGTACTTC. Protein: CASGSLGSVQETQYF.